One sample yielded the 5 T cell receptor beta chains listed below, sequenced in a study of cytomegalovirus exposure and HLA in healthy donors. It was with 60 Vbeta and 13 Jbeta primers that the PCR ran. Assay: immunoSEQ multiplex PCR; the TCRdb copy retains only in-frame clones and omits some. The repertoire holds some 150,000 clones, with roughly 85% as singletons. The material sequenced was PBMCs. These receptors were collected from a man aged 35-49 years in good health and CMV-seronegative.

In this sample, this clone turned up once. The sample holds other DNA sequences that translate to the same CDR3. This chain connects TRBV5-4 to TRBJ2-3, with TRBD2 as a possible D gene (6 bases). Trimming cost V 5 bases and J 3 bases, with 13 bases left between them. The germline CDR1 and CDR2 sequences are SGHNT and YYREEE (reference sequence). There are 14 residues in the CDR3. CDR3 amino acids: CASSPPGVTDTQYF. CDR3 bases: TGTGCCAGCAGTCCTCCGGGAGTGACAGATACGCAGTATTTT.

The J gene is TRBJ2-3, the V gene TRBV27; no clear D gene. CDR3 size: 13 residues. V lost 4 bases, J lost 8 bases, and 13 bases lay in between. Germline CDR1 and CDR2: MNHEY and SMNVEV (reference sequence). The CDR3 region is CASSSHGGSTQYF. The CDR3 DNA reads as TGTGCCAGCAGTTCTCACGGCGGCTCTACGCAGTATTTT.

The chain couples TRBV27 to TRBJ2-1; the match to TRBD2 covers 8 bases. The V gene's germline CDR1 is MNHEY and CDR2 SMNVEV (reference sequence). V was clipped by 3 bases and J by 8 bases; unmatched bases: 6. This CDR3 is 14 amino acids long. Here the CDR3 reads CASSFGTSGDEQFF. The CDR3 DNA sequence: TGTGCCAGCAGTTTCGGGACTAGTGGCGATGAGCAGTTCTTC.

CDR3 protein: CASSLPSTEAFF. The CDR3 DNA reads TGTGCCAGCAGCTTACCCAGCACTGAAGCTTTCTTT. The chain recombines TRBV7-9 with TRBJ1-1; no definite D call. This CDR3 is 12 amino acids long. Germline values: CDR1 SEHNR, CDR2 FQNEAQ (reference sequence). V lost 2 bases and J lost 4, with 5 bases in between.

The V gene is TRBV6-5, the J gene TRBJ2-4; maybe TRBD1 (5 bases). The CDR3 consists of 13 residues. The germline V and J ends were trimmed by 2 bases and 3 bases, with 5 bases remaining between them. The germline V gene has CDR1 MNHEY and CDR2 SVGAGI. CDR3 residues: CASSYDSKNIQYF. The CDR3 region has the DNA TGTGCCAGCAGTTACGACAGCAAAAACATTCAGTACTTC.